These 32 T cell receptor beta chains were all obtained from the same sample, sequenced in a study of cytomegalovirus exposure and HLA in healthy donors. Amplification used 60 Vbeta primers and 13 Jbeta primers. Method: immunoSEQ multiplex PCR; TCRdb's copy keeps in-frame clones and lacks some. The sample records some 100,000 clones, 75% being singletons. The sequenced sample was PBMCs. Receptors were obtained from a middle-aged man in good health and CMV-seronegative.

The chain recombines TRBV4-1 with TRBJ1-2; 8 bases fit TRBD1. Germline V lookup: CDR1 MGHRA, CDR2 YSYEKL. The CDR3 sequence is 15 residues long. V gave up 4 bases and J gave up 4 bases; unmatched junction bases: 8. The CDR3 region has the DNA TGCGCCAGCAGCCGGGAGACAGGGGCGTTCTATGGCTACACCTTC. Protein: CASSRETGAFYGYTF.

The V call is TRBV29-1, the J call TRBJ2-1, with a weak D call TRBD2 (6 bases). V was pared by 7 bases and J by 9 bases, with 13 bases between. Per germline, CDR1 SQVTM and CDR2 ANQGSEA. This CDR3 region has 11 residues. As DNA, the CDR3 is TGCAGCGCCTCACGGGGAGGTGAGCAGTTCTTC. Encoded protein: CSASRGGEQFF.

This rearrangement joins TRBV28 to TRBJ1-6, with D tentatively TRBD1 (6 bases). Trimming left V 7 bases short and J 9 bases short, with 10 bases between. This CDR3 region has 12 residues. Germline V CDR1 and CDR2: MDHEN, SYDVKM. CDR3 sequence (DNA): TGTGCCAGCAACCTACAGGGTTCACCCCTCCACTTT. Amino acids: CASNLQGSPLHF.

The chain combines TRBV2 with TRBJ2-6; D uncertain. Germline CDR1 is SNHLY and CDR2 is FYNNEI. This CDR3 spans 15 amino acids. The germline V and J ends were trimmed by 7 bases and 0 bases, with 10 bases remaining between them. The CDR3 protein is CASMRSSSGANVLTF. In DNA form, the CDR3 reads TGTGCCAGCATGAGGTCGAGCTCTGGGGCCAACGTCCTGACTTTC.

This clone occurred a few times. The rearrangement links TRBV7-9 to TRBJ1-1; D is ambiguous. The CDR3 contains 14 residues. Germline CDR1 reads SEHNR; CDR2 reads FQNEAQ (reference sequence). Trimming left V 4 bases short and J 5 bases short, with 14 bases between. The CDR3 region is CASSSPEARTEAFF. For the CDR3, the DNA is TGTGCCAGCAGCTCACCTGAGGCACGGACTGAAGCTTTCTTT.

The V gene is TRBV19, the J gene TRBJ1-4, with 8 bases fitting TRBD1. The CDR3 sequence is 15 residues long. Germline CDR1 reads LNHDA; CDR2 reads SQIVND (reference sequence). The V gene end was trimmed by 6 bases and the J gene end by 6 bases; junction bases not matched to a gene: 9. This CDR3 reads CASSPDRGGDEKLFF. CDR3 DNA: TGTGCCAGTAGCCCTGACAGGGGAGGTGATGAAAAACTGTTTTTT.

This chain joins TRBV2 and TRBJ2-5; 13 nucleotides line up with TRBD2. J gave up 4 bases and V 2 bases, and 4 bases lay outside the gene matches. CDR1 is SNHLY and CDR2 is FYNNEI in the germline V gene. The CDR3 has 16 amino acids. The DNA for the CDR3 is TGTGCCAGCAGTGAAAGACTAGCGGGAGGTTTAGAGACCCAGTACTTC. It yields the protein CASSERLAGGLETQYF.

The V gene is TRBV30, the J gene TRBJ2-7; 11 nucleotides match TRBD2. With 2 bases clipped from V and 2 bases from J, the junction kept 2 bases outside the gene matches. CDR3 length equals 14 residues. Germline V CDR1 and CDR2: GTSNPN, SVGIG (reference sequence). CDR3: CAWSILAGAYEQYF. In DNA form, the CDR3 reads TGTGCCTGGAGTATACTAGCGGGGGCCTACGAGCAGTACTTC. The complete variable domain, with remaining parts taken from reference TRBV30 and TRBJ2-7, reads SQTIHQWPATLVQPVGSPLSLECTVEGTSNPNLYWYRQAAGRGLQLLFYSVGIGQISSEVPQNLSASRPQDRQFILSSKKLLLSDSGFYLCAWSILAGAYEQYFGPGTRLTVT.

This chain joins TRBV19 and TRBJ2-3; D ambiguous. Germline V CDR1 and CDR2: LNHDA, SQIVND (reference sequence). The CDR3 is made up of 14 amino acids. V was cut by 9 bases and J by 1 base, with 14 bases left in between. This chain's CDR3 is CASRPRVGTDTQYF. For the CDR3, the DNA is TGTGCCAGCCGGCCCCGGGTCGGCACAGATACGCAGTATTTT.

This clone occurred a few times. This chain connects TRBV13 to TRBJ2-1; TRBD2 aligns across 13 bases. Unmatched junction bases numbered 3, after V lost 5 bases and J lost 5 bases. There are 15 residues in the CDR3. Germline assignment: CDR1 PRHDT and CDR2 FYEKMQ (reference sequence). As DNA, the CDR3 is TGTGCCAGCAGCGCCGGGACTAGCGGGGACAATGAGCAGTTCTTC. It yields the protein CASSAGTSGDNEQFF.

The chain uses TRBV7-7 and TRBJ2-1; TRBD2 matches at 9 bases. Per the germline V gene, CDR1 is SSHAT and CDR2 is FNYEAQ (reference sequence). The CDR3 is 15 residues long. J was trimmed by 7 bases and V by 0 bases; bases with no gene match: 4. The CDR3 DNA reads TGTGCCAGCAGCTTAGCCTTAGCGGGAGTGAATGAGCAGTTCTTC. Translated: CASSLALAGVNEQFF. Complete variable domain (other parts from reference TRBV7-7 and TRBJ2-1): GAGVSQSPRYKVTKRGQDVTLRCDPISSHATLYWYQQALGQGPEFLTYFNYEAQPDKSGLPSDRFSAERPEGSISTLTIQRTEQRDSAMYRCASSLALAGVNEQFFGPGTRLTVL.

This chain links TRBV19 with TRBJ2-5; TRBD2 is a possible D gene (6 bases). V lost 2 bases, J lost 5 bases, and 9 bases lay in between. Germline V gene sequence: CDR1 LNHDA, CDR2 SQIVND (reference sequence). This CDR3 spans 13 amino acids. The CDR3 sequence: CASSIQGGETQYF. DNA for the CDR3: TGTGCCAGTAGTATACAGGGAGGCGAGACCCAGTACTTC.

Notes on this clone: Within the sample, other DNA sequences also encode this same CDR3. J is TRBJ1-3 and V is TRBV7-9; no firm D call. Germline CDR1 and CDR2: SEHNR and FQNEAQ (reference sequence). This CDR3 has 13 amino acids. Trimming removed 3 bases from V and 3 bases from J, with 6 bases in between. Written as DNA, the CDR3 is TGTGCCAGCAGCTTGTCCAGTGGAAACACCATATATTTT. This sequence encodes CASSLSSGNTIYF.

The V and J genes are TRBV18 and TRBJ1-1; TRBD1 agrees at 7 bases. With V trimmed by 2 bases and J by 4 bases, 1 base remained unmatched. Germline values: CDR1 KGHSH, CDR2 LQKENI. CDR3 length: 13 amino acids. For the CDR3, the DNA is TGTGCCAGCTCACCAGCAGGGGGCACTGAAGCTTTCTTT. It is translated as CASSPAGGTEAFF.

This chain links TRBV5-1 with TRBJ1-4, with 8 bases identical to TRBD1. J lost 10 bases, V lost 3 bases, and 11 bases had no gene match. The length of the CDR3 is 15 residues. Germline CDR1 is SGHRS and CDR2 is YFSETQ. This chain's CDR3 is CASSSTTGESGKLFF. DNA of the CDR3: TGCGCCAGCAGCTCGACGACAGGGGAAAGTGGAAAACTGTTTTTT.

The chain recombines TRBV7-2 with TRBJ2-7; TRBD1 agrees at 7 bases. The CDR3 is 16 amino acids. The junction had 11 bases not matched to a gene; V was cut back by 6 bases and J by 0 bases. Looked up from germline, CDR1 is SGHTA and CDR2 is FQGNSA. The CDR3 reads CASSRTGALSSYEQYF. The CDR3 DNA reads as TGTGCCAGCAGTCGAACAGGGGCATTGAGCTCCTACGAGCAGTACTTC.

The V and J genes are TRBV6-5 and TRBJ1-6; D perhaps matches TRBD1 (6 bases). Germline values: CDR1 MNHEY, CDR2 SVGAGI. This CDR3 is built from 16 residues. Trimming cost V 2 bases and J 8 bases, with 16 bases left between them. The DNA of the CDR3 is TGTGCCAGCAGTTACACCGACGGGGGGCTACATTCACCCCTCCACTTT. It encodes CASSYTDGGLHSPLHF.

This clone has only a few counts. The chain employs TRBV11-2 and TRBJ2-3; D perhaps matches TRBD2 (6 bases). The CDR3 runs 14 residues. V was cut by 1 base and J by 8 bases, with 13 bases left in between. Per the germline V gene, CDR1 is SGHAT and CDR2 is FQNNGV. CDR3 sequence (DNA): TGTGCCAGCAGCTTAGGTCAGACGGGAGCTACGCAGTATTTT. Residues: CASSLGQTGATQYF.

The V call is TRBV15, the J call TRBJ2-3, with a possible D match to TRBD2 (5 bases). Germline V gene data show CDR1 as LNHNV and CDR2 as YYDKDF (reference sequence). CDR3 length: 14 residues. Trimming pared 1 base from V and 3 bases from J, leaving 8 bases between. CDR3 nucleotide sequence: TGTGCCACCAGCAGAGTCGGGAAGACAGATACGCAGTATTTT. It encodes CATSRVGKTDTQYF.

The DNA for the CDR3 is TGCGCCAGCAGCTTGGAGAGGGCATCTCTGGATGGCTACACCTTC. It codes for CASSLERASLDGYTF. This chain uses TRBV5-1 with TRBJ1-2; D gene ambiguous. The V gene's germline CDR1 is SGHRS and CDR2 YFSETQ. The CDR3 has 15 residues. Trimming took off 0 bases at V and 6 bases at J, with 15 bases between the two ends.

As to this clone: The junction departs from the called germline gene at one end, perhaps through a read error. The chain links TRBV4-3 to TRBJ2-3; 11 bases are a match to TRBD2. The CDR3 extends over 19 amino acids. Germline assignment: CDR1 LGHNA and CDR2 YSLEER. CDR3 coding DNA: TGCACCAGCAGCCATTCCACTAGCGGGAGAAGACGGAGCACAGATACGCAGTATTTT. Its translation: CTSSHSTSGRRRSTDTQYF.

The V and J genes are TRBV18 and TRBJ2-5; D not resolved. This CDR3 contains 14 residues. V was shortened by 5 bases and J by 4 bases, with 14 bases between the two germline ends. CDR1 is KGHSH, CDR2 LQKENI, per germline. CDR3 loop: CASSTLEVVETQYF. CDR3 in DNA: TGTGCCAGCTCAACCCTAGAGGTAGTAGAGACCCAGTACTTC.

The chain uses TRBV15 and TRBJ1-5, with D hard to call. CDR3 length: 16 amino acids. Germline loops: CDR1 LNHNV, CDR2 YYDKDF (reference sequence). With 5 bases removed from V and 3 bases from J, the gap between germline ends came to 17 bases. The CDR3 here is CATSLLHGKSNQPQHF. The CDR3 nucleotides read TGTGCCACCAGCCTTCTCCACGGGAAGTCCAATCAGCCCCAGCATTTT.

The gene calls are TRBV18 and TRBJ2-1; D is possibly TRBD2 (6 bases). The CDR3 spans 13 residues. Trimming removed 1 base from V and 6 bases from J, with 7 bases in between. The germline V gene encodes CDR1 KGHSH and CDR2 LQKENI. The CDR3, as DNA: TGTGCCAGCTCACCACAGGGAGGCAATGAGCAGTTCTTC. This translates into CASSPQGGNEQFF.

The CDR3 reads CATSRERGEQYF. The CDR3 nucleotides read TGTGCCACCAGCAGAGAAAGGGGCGAGCAGTACTTC. The rearrangement uses TRBV15 and TRBJ2-7; D is perhaps TRBD1 (5 bases). The length of the CDR3 is 12 residues. V gave up 0 bases and J gave up 6 bases, with 6 bases separating them. The germline V gene has CDR1 LNHNV and CDR2 YYDKDF (reference sequence).

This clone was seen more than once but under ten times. The CDR3 here is CASSVGSGGAGTGELFF. The CDR3 DNA reads TGTGCCAGCAGCGTAGGAAGCGGGGGGGCCGGAACCGGGGAGCTGTTTTTT. The chain joins TRBV9 to TRBJ2-2; 10 bases fit TRBD2. Germline CDR1 SGDLS, CDR2 YYNGEE. V lost 0 bases to trimming and J lost 5 bases; unmatched junction nucleotides: 7. The CDR3 length is 17 residues.

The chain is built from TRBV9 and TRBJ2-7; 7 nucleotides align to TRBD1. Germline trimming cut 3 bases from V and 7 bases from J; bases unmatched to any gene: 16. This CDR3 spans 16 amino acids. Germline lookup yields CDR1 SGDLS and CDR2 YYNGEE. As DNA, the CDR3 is TGTGCCAGCAGCGCAAACTCCGGGACAGCCCTACGAGAGCAGTACTTC. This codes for CASSANSGTALREQYF.

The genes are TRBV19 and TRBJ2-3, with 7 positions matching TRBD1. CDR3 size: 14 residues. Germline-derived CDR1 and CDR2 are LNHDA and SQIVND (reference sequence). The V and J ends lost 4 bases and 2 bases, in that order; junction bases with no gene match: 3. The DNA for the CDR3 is TGTGCCAGTAGTAGGGACAGCTACACAGATACGCAGTATTTT. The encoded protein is CASSRDSYTDTQYF.

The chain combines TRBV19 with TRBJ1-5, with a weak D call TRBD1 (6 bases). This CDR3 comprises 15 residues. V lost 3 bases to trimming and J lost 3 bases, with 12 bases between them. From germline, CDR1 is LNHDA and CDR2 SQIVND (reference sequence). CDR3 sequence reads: CASSILGGANQPQHF. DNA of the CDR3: TGTGCCAGTAGTATCCTGGGGGGGGCCAATCAGCCCCAGCATTTT.

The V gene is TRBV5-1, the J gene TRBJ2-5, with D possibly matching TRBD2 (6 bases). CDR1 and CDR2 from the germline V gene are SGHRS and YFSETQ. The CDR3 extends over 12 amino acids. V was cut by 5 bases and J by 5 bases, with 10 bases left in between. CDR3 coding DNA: TGCGCCAGCAGGGAGGGTAGGGAGACCCAGTACTTC. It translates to CASREGRETQYF.

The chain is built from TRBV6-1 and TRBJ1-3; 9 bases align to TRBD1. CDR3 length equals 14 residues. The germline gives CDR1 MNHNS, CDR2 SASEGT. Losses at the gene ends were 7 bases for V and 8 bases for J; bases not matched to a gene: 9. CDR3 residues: CASTLDRGRDTIYF. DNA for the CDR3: TGTGCCAGCACCCTCGACAGGGGGAGGGACACCATATATTTT.

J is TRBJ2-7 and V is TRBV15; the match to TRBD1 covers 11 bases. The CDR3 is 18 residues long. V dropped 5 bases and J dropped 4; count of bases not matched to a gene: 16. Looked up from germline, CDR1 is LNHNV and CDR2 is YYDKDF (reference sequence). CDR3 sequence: CATSGRTGGVLVPYEQYF. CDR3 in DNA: TGTGCCACCAGCGGCAGGACAGGGGGCGTCCTAGTCCCGTACGAGCAGTACTTC.